A selection of T cell receptor beta chains follows, all from one sample in a study of STAT3 mutations in large granular lymphocyte leukemia. TCRdb keeps only in-frame clones here, not all; method: immunoSEQ multiplex PCR. The data hold fewer than 4,000 clones, with about two fifths observed a single time. What was sequenced was peripheral blood mononuclear cells. These receptors were collected from a man aged 55 to 70 with T-cell large granular lymphocyte leukemia. Some clones in this sample may be carry-over from other donors' samples. CDR3s include the opening cysteine and the closing phenylalanine or tryptophan. The order of the fields is clone size, J gene, V gene, D gene, CDR3 DNA, CDR3 protein. D genes are given only for firm matches. Some rows have no size entry. The others give once, few or many, or a class for an expanded clone.

few | TRBJ1-1 | TRBV18 | TRBD1 | TGTGCCAGCTCCCGGGACAGGGAGATCACTGAAGCTTTCTTT | CASSRDREITEAFF
NA | TRBJ2-2 | TRBV10-3 | TRBD1 | TGTGCCATCAGCCGACAGGGCGGGAACACCGGGGAGCTGTTTTTT | CAISRQGGNTGELFF
NA | TRBJ2-3 | TRBV5-4 | NA | TGTGCCAGCAGCCCCAGGGGGACTTCTAGCACAGATACGCAGTATTTT | CASSPRGTSSTDTQYF
NA | TRBJ2-3 | TRBV29-1 | NA | TGCAGCGTTGAAGGGTGGGGACACACAGATACGCAGTATTTT | CSVEGWGHTDTQYF
NA | TRBJ1-1 | TRBV6-6 | NA | TGTGCCAGCAGTTACACAGGCCCGAACACTGAAGCTTTCTTT | CASSYTGPNTEAFF
once | TRBJ1-5 | TRBV27 | NA | TGTGCCAGCAGTTCTCCGCAGCCCCAGCATTTT | CASSSPQPQHF
NA | TRBJ1-4 | TRBV30 | NA | TGTGCCTTCGGGACACAAGATGAAAAACTGTTTTTT | CAFGTQDEKLFF
few | TRBJ2-7 | TRBV18 | NA | TGTGCCAGCTCACCAAGGGACGGGACCTACGAGCAGTACTTC | CASSPRDGTYEQYF
NA | TRBJ1-5 | TRBV5-1 | NA | TGCGCCAGCAGCTTGGGACCAGAGGAGCCCCAGCATTTT | CASSLGPEEPQHF
few | TRBJ2-5 | TRBV19 | TRBD1 | TGTGCCAGTAGTTTGGGACAGCATGGGGAGACCCAGTACTTC | CASSLGQHGETQYF
NA | TRBJ1-5 | TRBV5-6 | TRBD1 | TGTGCCAGCAGCTTGATGGACAGGGAAGATCAGCCCCAGCATTTT | CASSLMDREDQPQHF
few | TRBJ2-1 | TRBV5-4 | NA | TGTGCCAGCAGCTTGGAGGGGGAGGTGGGTGAGCAGTTCTTC | CASSLEGEVGEQFF
NA | TRBJ2-1 | TRBV5-1 | TRBD2 | TGCGCCAGCAGCCGCACTAGCGGGACCTACAATGAGCAGTTCTTC | CASSRTSGTYNEQFF
NA | TRBJ1-6 | TRBV30 | NA | TGTGCCGGACGATACCTAAGCTCCTATAATTCACCCCTCCACTTT | CAGRYLSSYNSPLHF
NA | TRBJ1-2 | TRBV27 | TRBD1 | TGTGCCAGCAGTGCCGACAGGGGGGGTGGTGGCTACACCTTC | CASSADRGGGGYTF
NA | TRBJ2-7 | TRBV5-4 | TRBD2 | TGTGCCAGCAGTACCGGGACTAGCGTAAACTCCTACGAGCAGTACTTC | CASSTGTSVNSYEQYF
NA | TRBJ2-7 | TRBV7-9 | NA | TGTGCCAGCAGCTTACCAGGCCCGAACTACGAGCAGTACTTC | CASSLPGPNYEQYF
NA | TRBJ1-1 | TRBV5-1 | NA | TGCGCCAGCAGCGGTTCGGCGAACACTTTCTTT | CASSGSANTFF
once | TRBJ2-1 | TRBV29-1 | TRBD1 | TGCAGCGTTTATCGGACAGGGGCTGTCAATGAGCAGTTCTTC | CSVYRTGAVNEQFF
few | TRBJ1-2 | TRBV6-5 | NA | TGTGCCAGCAGTAACTCAGCAGGTGGCTACACCTTC | CASSNSAGGYTF
NA | TRBJ1-1 | TRBV30 | NA | TGTGCCTGGGACCTTTTGAACACTGAAGCTTTCTTT | CAWDLLNTEAFF
few | TRBJ2-5 | TRBV6-5 | NA | TGTGCCAGCAGTTACTCGGGGACCCAAGAGACCCAGTACTTC | CASSYSGTQETQYF
NA | TRBJ2-1 | TRBV11-2 | NA | TGTGCCAGCAGCCCGGACAACAATGAGCAGTTCTTC | CASSPDNNEQFF
few | TRBJ2-7 | TRBV1 | NA | TGCACCAGCAGTTGGGGACGGAACCCCTACGAGCAGTACTTC | CTSSWGRNPYEQYF
NA | TRBJ1-1 | TRBV6-6 | NA | TGTGCCAGCACTAATACCGGACAGACTGAAGCTTTCTTT | CASTNTGQTEAFF
NA | TRBJ1-2 | TRBV5-1 | NA | TGCGCCAGCAGCTTGGGGCCAGGAGACTATGGCTACACCTTC | CASSLGPGDYGYTF
once | TRBJ1-5 | TRBV30 | NA | TGTGCCTGGAGTAGGGGTGAGGGTCAGCCCCAGCATTTT | CAWSRGEGQPQHF
few | TRBJ2-7 | TRBV5-6 | NA | TGTGCCAGCAGCTTGAAAGACGAGCAGTACTTC | CASSLKDEQYF
few | TRBJ1-1 | TRBV9 | NA | TGTGCCAGCAGCGTGGGCAGTTTCACTGAAGCTTTCTTT | CASSVGSFTEAFF
once | TRBJ2-7 | TRBV5-1 | NA | TGCGCCAGCAGCCAAGGGGATTCCTACGAGCAGTACTTC | CASSQGDSYEQYF
NA | TRBJ2-1 | TRBV6-6 | TRBD2 | TGTGCCAGCACCCGTGGGGGGACCCGGACTAGCGATGAGCAGTTCTTC | CASTRGGTRTSDEQFF
few | TRBJ2-7 | TRBV6-5 | TRBD2 | TGTGCCAGCAAAACTAGCGGGGGGGCTCCCTACGAGCAGTACTTC | CASKTSGGAPYEQYF
NA | TRBJ2-5 | TRBV18 | TRBD1 | TGTGCCAGCTCACCTGGGACAGGGGTAGAGACCCAGTACTTC | CASSPGTGVETQYF
NA | TRBJ2-1 | TRBV5-1 | NA | TGCGCCAGCAGCTCCTTAGCAGGGAATGAGCAGTTCTTC | CASSSLAGNEQFF
NA | TRBJ2-5 | TRBV14 | NA | TGTGCCAGCAGCCAAGCCCCCCAAACCCAGTACTTC | CASSQAPQTQYF
few | TRBJ2-7 | TRBV5-5 | TRBD1 | TGTGCCAGCAGGTACTCCGGGACAGAGGGATTCTACGAGCAGTACTTC | CASRYSGTEGFYEQYF
few | TRBJ1-2 | TRBV6-1 | TRBD1 | TGTGCCAACAGTCCCGCCGAAGGACAGGTAGATGGCTACACCTTC | CANSPAEGQVDGYTF
NA | TRBJ2-7 | TRBV5-1 | NA | TGCGCCAGCACCCCGGGGACGGCTTCAGTCTACGAGCAGTACTTC | CASTPGTASVYEQYF
NA | TRBJ1-1 | TRBV5-4 | NA | TGTGCCAGCAGACCACGGACAGATAAACGGGGGGAAGCTTTCTTT | CASRPRTDKRGEAFF
NA | TRBJ2-3 | TRBV5-1 | NA | TGCGCCAGTGGCGGAGATGTAGGGATACAGTATTTT | CASGGDVGIQYF
NA | TRBJ1-5 | TRBV2 | NA | TGTGCCAGCAGCCCCCAACTTAGCAATCAGCCCCAGCATTTT | CASSPQLSNQPQHF
NA | TRBJ1-2 | TRBV7-9 | NA | TGTGCCAGCAGCTTATCGGCTCCTCGGGACTATGGCTACACCTTC | CASSLSAPRDYGYTF
medium-sized | TRBJ2-5 | TRBV5-6 | TRBD1 | TGTGCCAGCAGCTTGGATCGGACAGGGCTAGAGACCCAGTACTTC | CASSLDRTGLETQYF
NA | TRBJ1-2 | TRBV27 | NA | TGTGCCAGCAGTTTAACCGGGGTAGGGGGCTACACCTTC | CASSLTGVGGYTF
NA | TRBJ2-5 | TRBV27 | TRBD1 | TGTGCCAGCAGCCTTACCGGACAGGATGGGGAGACCCAGTACTTC | CASSLTGQDGETQYF
medium-sized | TRBJ1-1 | TRBV6-6 | NA | TGTGCCAGCAGTTTTGGCACTGAAGCTTTCTTT | CASSFGTEAFF
NA | TRBJ1-5 | TRBV30 | NA | TGTGCCTGGAGTGACGGGGGAGCCCAGCATTTT | CAWSDGGAQHF
NA | TRBJ1-6 | TRBV25-1 | TRBD1 | TGTGCCTCCCAAAGGACAGGGGGCATTTCACCCCTCCACTTT | CASQRTGGISPLHF
once | TRBJ2-3 | TRBV5-1 | NA | TGCGCCAGCAAGTGGTCCTCTTTCACAGATACGCAGTATTTT | CASKWSSFTDTQYF
NA | TRBJ1-5 | TRBV5-1 | NA | TGCGCCAGCAGCTTAATGGGAGGCAATCAGCCCCAGCATTTT | CASSLMGGNQPQHF
few | TRBJ2-7 | TRBV5-1 | NA | TGCGCCAGCAGCTTGGTCTCGGCGCGCGAGCAGTACTTC | CASSLVSAREQYF
few | TRBJ2-6 | TRBV6-1 | NA | TGTGCCAGCAGTGAGATTCACATCTCTGGGGCCAACGTCCTGACTTTC | CASSEIHISGANVLTF
few | TRBJ2-7 | TRBV6-5 | NA | TGTGCCAGCAGTTACGGCGGGGCGTCCTACGAGCAGTACTTC | CASSYGGASYEQYF
NA | TRBJ2-5 | TRBV6-1 | TRBD2 | TGTGCCAGCAGAGTAGCGGGGGGGCTTAAGACCCAGTACTTC | CASRVAGGLKTQYF
NA | TRBJ2-2 | TRBV7-9 | NA | TGTGCCAGCAGCTCCATGCAAGGGTCCCGGGAGCTGTTTTTT | CASSSMQGSRELFF